Listed here are 5 T cell receptor beta chains from one sample, sequenced in a study of beta chain features in type 1 diabetes. The investigators reverse transcribed all of the isolated RNA, so they sequenced expressed TCRB transcripts. Sequencing used immunoSEQ multiplex PCR; TCRdb keeps in-frame clones, though not all of them. The profile covers about half a million clones, with 9.5% to 12% appearing a single time and 0.04% to 0.05% taken by the ten largest. Input material: naive CD4+ T cells from blood. These receptor sequences come from a woman between 18 and 29 years old in good health.

The chain recombines TRBV9 with TRBJ1-5; no clear D. This CDR3 has 13 residues. V was trimmed by 0 bases and J by 3 bases, leaving 4 bases between them. CDR1 and CDR2 (germline): SGDLS, YYNGEE. In DNA, the CDR3 is TGTGCCAGCAGCGTAGGGGACAATCAGCCCCAGCATTTT. Its translation is CASSVGDNQPQHF. Combining the CDR3 with reference TRBV9 and TRBJ1-5 gives the whole variable domain DSGVTQTPKHLITATGQRVTLRCSPRSGDLSVYWYQQSLDQGLQFLIQYYNGEERAKGNILERFSAQQFPDLHSELNLSSLELGDSALYFCASSVGDNQPQHFGDGTRLSIL.

The rearrangement uses TRBV4-2 and TRBJ1-1; 8 bases match TRBD1. The CDR3 is made up of 15 amino acids. V dropped 3 bases and J dropped 6; count of bases not matched to a gene: 9. Germline values: CDR1 LGHNA, CDR2 YNFKEQ. CDR3 DNA sequence: TGTGCCAGCAGCCAGAATACAGGGGGGAGGGCTGAAGCTTTCTTT. Translation: CASSQNTGGRAEAFF.

This sequence joins TRBV7-9 and TRBJ2-2, with 7 bases that match TRBD1. V was pared by 6 bases and J by 1 base, with 5 bases of the junction left unmatched. Germline CDR1 is SEHNR and CDR2 is FQNEAQ (reference sequence). This CDR3 region has 15 residues. The CDR3 DNA follows: TGTGCCAGCAGACAGTGGACAGGGAACACCGGGGAGCTGTTTTTT. Translating gives CASRQWTGNTGELFF.

The chain links TRBV7-2 to TRBJ1-6; D might be TRBD1 (6 bases). V dropped 3 bases and J dropped 7 bases, with 10 bases sitting between them. CDR1 and CDR2 from the germline V gene are SGHTA and FQGNSA. CDR3 length equals 14 residues. The CDR3 sequence: CASSLDSLNSPLHF. CDR3 DNA: TGTGCCAGCAGCTTGGACAGCCTAAATTCACCCCTCCACTTT. Looking up the rest from reference TRBV7-2 and TRBJ1-6 gives the full variable domain: GAGVSQSPSNKVTEKGKDVELRCDPISGHTALYWYRQSLGQGLEFLIYFQGNSAPDKSGLPSDRFSAERTGGSVSTLTIQRTQQEDSAVYLCASSLDSLNSPLHFGNGTRLTVT.

The V call is TRBV9, the J call TRBJ2-2; a possible D gene is TRBD1 (7 bases). Trimming cost V 3 bases and J 6 bases, with 18 bases left between them. CDR1 is SGDLS and CDR2 is YYNGEE in the germline V gene. This CDR3 is 16 amino acids long. CDR3 coding DNA: TGTGCCAGCAGCGACCGGGGGACAGAGGGGTCCGGGGAGCTGTTTTTT. This codes for CASSDRGTEGSGELFF.